The 20 T cell receptor beta chains below were found in one sample sequenced in a study of T cell responses to AZD1222 COVID-19 vaccine. Profiled with immunoSEQ multiplex PCR; TCRdb holds only in-frame clones, not every one. The data contain 90,000 to 95,000 clones, approximately 91% of them singletons. Sequencing was performed on peripheral blood, taken on day 0 of AZD1222 vaccination. Receptors originate from an adult in good health.

The chain recombines TRBV7-9 with TRBJ2-7; D gene ambiguous. V was clipped by 5 bases and J by 5 bases, with 10 bases between them. Germline assignment: CDR1 SEHNR and CDR2 FQNEAQ (reference sequence). CDR3 length equals 12 residues. The CDR3 sequence: CASSPDANEQYF. In DNA, the CDR3 is TGTGCCAGCAGCCCCGACGCAAACGAGCAGTACTTC.

The rearrangement links TRBV4-3 to TRBJ2-5; TRBD2 matches at 11 bases. Germline CDR1 LGHNA, CDR2 YSLEER. This CDR3 region has 15 residues. V gave up 2 bases and J gave up 3 bases; unmatched junction bases: 2. CDR3 protein: CASSQLTSGEETQYF. The CDR3 nucleotides read TGCGCCAGCAGCCAACTGACTAGCGGGGAAGAGACCCAGTACTTC.

The chain joins TRBV18 to TRBJ2-1; D not certain. The CDR3 spans 13 residues. V was pared by 0 bases and J by 6 bases, with 6 bases between. Germline-derived CDR1 and CDR2 are KGHSH and LQKENI. CDR3: CASSPPVSNEQFF. Here the CDR3 DNA reads TGTGCCAGCTCACCACCAGTCAGCAATGAGCAGTTCTTC.

This rearrangement joins TRBV27 to TRBJ1-3; 7 bases are a match to TRBD1. The germline gives CDR1 MNHEY, CDR2 SMNVEV (reference sequence). There are 16 residues in the CDR3. V was pared by 4 bases and J by 5 bases, with 11 bases of the junction left unmatched. CDR3 sequence: CASSSSIGQARNTIYF. CDR3 in DNA: TGTGCCAGCAGTTCCTCAATCGGACAGGCTCGAAACACCATATATTTT.

CDR3 residues: CASSYGVIMGVGRTGELFF. The CDR3, as DNA: TGTGCCAGCAGTTACGGTGTGATTATGGGTGTTGGGAGGACCGGGGAGCTGTTTTTT. The chain combines TRBV6-2 or TRBV6-3 with TRBJ2-2; D perhaps matches TRBD2 (6 bases). The germline V gene has CDR1 MNHEY and CDR2 SVGEGT. The germline V and J ends were trimmed by 2 bases and 5 bases, with 24 bases remaining between them. This CDR3 has 19 residues.

This clone was seen a single time. The V call is TRBV6-2 or TRBV6-3, the J call TRBJ1-6, with a possible D match to TRBD1 (6 bases). The CDR3 spans 16 residues. The germline V and J ends were trimmed by 5 bases and 7 bases, with 18 bases remaining between them. Per the germline V gene, CDR1 is MNHEY and CDR2 is SVGEGT. For the CDR3, the DNA is TGTGCCAGCAGTCTAATCCAGGGGAATGAGAATTCACCCCTCCACTTT. Residues: CASSLIQGNENSPLHF.

This clone was found once. The rearrangement uses TRBV5-4 and TRBJ1-4; D remains unclear. CDR1 is SGHNT, CDR2 YYREEE, per germline (reference sequence). The V end lost 0 bases, the J end lost 0 bases, and 6 bases lay between the germline ends. This CDR3 is built from 15 residues. CDR3 in DNA: TGTGCCAGCAGCTTGGTCGGCGCAACTAATGAAAAACTGTTTTTT. Translation gives CASSLVGATNEKLFF.

The chain employs TRBV25-1 and TRBJ1-2; weak D call: TRBD1 (5 bases). Trimming took off 4 bases at V and 8 bases at J, with 11 bases between the two ends. This CDR3 region has 12 residues. In germline, CDR1 is MGHDK, CDR2 SYGVNS. The CDR3 here is CASSAGPRGYTF. The CDR3 DNA reads TGTGCCAGCAGTGCAGGGCCCCGCGGCTACACCTTC.

J is TRBJ2-3 and V is TRBV7-9, with D perhaps matching TRBD1 (5 bases). The germline CDR1 and CDR2 sequences are SEHNR and FQNEAQ (reference sequence). The CDR3 covers 11 residues. The V end lost 7 bases, the J end lost 11 bases, and 13 bases lay between the germline ends. The CDR3 nucleotides are TGTGCCAGCACTCTACAGGCGAAGCAGTATTTT. Translated: CASTLQAKQYF.

The genes are TRBV2 and TRBJ1-2; D not resolved. The CDR3 is 13 amino acids. Germline assignment: CDR1 SNHLY and CDR2 FYNNEI. V shed 2 bases and J shed 4 bases, with 8 bases lying between them. DNA for the CDR3: TGTGCCAGCAGTGAATACAGACTCTATGGCTACACCTTC. Its translation: CASSEYRLYGYTF.

The chain recombines TRBV9 with TRBJ1-2, with 10 bases matching TRBD1. From germline, CDR1 is SGDLS and CDR2 YYNGEE. The ends lost 4 bases at V and 8 bases at J; junction bases unmatched: 8. The CDR3 covers 14 residues. The CDR3 spells CASSIQTGGSGYTF. CDR3 sequence (DNA): TGTGCCAGCAGCATCCAGACAGGGGGCAGCGGCTACACCTTC.

This rearrangement joins TRBV2 to TRBJ1-5; D ambiguous. V lost 2 bases, J lost 6 bases, and 11 bases lay in between. The CDR3 is 14 residues long. Germline V CDR1 and CDR2: SNHLY, FYNNEI. The CDR3 protein is CASSEMAGSQPQHF. As DNA, the CDR3 is TGTGCCAGCAGTGAAATGGCAGGATCTCAGCCCCAGCATTTT.

The V call is TRBV29-1, the J call TRBJ2-3; TRBD2 might be the D (5 bases). Germline V gene data show CDR1 as SQVTM and CDR2 as ANQGSEA. With 1 base removed from V and 1 base from J, the gap between germline ends came to 9 bases. The CDR3 totals 14 residues. Written as DNA, the CDR3 is TGCAGCGTTGAAGGGGCGCGGGGCACAGATACGCAGTATTTT. This sequence encodes CSVEGARGTDTQYF.

V is TRBV7-2 and J is TRBJ1-2, with a possible D match to TRBD1 (6 bases). V was trimmed by 4 bases and J by 2 bases, leaving 17 bases between them. Germline V gene data show CDR1 as SGHTA and CDR2 as FQGNSA. The CDR3 extends over 16 amino acids. This CDR3 is CASSSPPGEFNYGYTF. The CDR3 DNA reads TGTGCCAGCAGCTCCCCGCCAGGGGAGTTCAACTATGGCTACACCTTC.

The sample holds one count of this clone. The chain employs TRBV3-1 (or the pseudogene TRBV3-2) and TRBJ1-4; no clear D. CDR3 length: 14 residues. Per the germline V gene, CDR1 is LGHDT and CDR2 is YNNKEL (reference sequence). Between the trimmed V and J ends, which lost 1 base and 8 bases, there was a span of 11 bases. As DNA, the CDR3 is TGTGCCAGCAGCCAAGCCGGGGTAGGGGAAAAACTGTTTTTT. It codes for CASSQAGVGEKLFF.

The chain recombines TRBV15 with TRBJ2-2, with a weak D call TRBD1 (5 bases). The V end was cut by 3 bases, the J end by 7 bases, with 9 bases between. This CDR3 has 13 residues. The germline gives CDR1 LNHNV, CDR2 YYDKDF (reference sequence). CDR3 coding DNA: TGTGCCACCAGCAGCAGGGAAGGCGGGGAGCTGTTTTTT. It specifies CATSSREGGELFF.

V is TRBV5-1 and J is TRBJ1-6; TRBD1 matches at 7 bases. Trimming took 5 bases from V and 0 from J; bases not matched to a gene: 11. The CDR3 spans 18 residues. CDR1 is SGHRS, CDR2 YFSETQ, per germline. CDR3 sequence reads: CASRWDSAWSSYNSPLHF. The DNA for the CDR3 is TGCGCCAGCAGATGGGACAGCGCATGGAGCTCCTATAATTCACCCCTCCACTTT.

This chain uses TRBV6-5 with TRBJ1-2; 11 bases align to TRBD1. Per the germline V gene, CDR1 is MNHEY and CDR2 is SVGAGI. The CDR3 has 16 residues. J gave up 4 bases and V 2 bases, and 6 bases lay outside the gene matches. CDR3 sequence (DNA): TGTGCCAGCAGTTACGCCTCGGGACAGGGGGTCTATGGCTACACCTTC. This sequence encodes CASSYASGQGVYGYTF.

The chain uses TRBV10-3 and TRBJ2-1, with 9 bases matching TRBD2. Trimming took 4 bases from V and 4 from J; bases not matched to a gene: 8. The CDR3 consists of 16 residues. CDR1 and CDR2 from the germline V gene are ENHRY and SYGVKD. CDR3 nucleotides: TGTGCCATCAGTGCAGGGTCAGCGGGGGGATACAATGAGCAGTTCTTC. This translates into CAISAGSAGGYNEQFF.

V is TRBV2 and J is TRBJ2-7, with D possibly TRBD1 on 6 matching bases. Trimming pared 4 bases from V and 6 bases from J, leaving 16 bases between. The CDR3 is made up of 14 amino acids. Germline V gene lookup returns CDR1 SNHLY and CDR2 FYNNEI. CDR3: CASSGVVIGGEQYF. CDR3 bases: TGTGCCAGCAGTGGTGTGGTTATAGGGGGCGAGCAGTACTTC.